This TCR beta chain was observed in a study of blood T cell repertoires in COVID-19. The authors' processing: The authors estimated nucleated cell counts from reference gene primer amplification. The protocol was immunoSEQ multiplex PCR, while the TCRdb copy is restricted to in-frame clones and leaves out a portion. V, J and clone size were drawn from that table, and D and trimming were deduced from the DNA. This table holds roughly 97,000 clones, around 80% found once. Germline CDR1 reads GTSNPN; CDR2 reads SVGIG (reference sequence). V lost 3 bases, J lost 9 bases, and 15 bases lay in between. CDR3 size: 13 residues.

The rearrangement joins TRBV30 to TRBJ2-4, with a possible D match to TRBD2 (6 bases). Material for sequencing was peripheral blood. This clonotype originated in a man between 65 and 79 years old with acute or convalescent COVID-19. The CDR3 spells CAWSERVQAIQYF. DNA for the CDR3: TGTGCCTGGAGCGAGCGGGTACAGGCCATTCAGTACTTC. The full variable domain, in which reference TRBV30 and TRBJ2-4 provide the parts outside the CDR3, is SQTIHQWPATLVQPVGSPLSLECTVEGTSNPNLYWYRQAAGRGLQLLFYSVGIGQISSEVPQNLSASRPQDRQFILSSKKLLLSDSGFYLCAWSERVQAIQYFGAGTRLSVL.